A selection of T cell receptor beta chains follows, all from one sample in a study of shared clonotypes between healthy human individuals. Generated by immunoSEQ multiplex PCR, the TCRdb table keeps only in-frame clones and is missing some. In the table there are around 2,000,000 clones, over 85% of which are singletons. Sequencing input: naive CD8+ T cells sorted from blood. The source is a man aged 18-30 years in good health. CDR3s leave out the opening cysteine and the closing phenylalanine or tryptophan. Where a row states a size, it is once, few, many or the class of an expanded clone; other rows omit it.

once	TRBJ1-1	TRBV27	ASYFSGGTEAF
-	TRBJ1-3	TRBV2	ASAGLNLSGNTIY
-	TRBJ2-7	TRBV10-3	AISDPGQLYEQY
-	TRBJ2-3	TRBV7-8	ASSYIVSDTDTQY
-	TRBJ2-2	TRBV2	ASSPLSPRDGELF
-	TRBJ1-5	TRBV29-1	SVREGGNGPQH
-	TRBJ2-2	TRBV6-5	ASSYWREGPGELF
few	TRBJ2-2	TRBV6-5	ASSYSGESTGELF
-	TRBJ2-7	TRBV5-1	ASSLAGEQY
-	TRBJ2-7	TRBV7-9	ASSLAMHYEQY
-	TRBJ2-2	TRBV4-3	ASSQDPGGRTGELF
-	TRBJ1-5	TRBV6-1	ASSEIPPVLLEAQPQH
few	TRBJ2-7	TRBV10-1	ASSEGQGSHEQY